This TCR beta chain was captured by sequencing in a study of cytomegalovirus exposure and HLA in healthy donors. Study as a whole: HLA-typed donors contributed some 83 million unique TCRs, which were held in an early data release.

General study points: Associated with cytomegalovirus, according to the listing, were fewer than 200 TCR beta chains. Most of the TCR beta V segments (in an earlier analysis) were productive either about 87% or about 30% of the time. In the analysis, some V segments, TRBV6-2 and TRBV6-3 included, were excluded as indistinguishable.

Both 60 Vbeta primers and 13 Jbeta primers went into the PCR. The method was immunoSEQ multiplex PCR; TCRdb's version includes in-frame clones alone and lacks a portion of them. This sample has 160,000 or so clones, with more than 70% found just once. A single count supports this clone. The antigen is unknown. Germline loops: CDR1 SGHAT, CDR2 FQNNGV. V gave up 1 base and J gave up 11 bases, with 10 bases separating them. This CDR3 has 12 residues. This receptor was obtained from a man in his 60s in good health and CMV-seronegative. The source material was PBMCs. The chain has TRBV11-2 and TRBJ2-3; D might be TRBD2 (6 bases). The CDR3 protein is CASSLALGLQYF. The CDR3, as DNA: TGTGCCAGCAGCTTAGCCCTGGGACTGCAGTATTTT.